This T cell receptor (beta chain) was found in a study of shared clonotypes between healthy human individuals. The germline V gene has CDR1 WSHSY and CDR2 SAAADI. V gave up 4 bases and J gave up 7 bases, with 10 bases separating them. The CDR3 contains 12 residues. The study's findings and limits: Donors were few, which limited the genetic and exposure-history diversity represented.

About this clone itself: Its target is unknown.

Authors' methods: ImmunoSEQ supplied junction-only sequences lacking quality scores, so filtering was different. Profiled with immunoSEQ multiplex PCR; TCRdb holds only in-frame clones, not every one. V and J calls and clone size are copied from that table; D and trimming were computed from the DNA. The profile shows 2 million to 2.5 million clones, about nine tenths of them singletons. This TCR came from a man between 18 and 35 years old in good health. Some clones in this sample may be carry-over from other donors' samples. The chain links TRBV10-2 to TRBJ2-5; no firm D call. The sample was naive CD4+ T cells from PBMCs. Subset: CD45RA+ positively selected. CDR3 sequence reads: CASSAARVTQYF. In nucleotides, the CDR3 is TGCGCCAGCAGTGCAGCCCGGGTGACCCAGTACTTC.